The text below deals with one TCR beta chain. Its antigen remains unidentified. The PCR ran on 60 Vbeta and 13 Jbeta primers. Produced via immunoSEQ multiplex PCR; TCRdb's table is partial and in-frame only. The sample holds 130,000 or so clones, around 83% seen once. These data belong to a study of cytomegalovirus exposure and HLA in healthy donors. Study background: An earlier analysis identified approximately 110 million unique TCR beta sequences in 150 million to 200 million T cells. Findings and limits, study-wide: Reports credit the classifier with highly specific, highly sensitive diagnosis of cytomegalovirus status.

Specimen: PBMCs. The sequence was obtained from a woman aged 18-29 years in good health and CMV-seropositive.

The CDR3 region is CASSRGQVWTEAFF. For the CDR3, the DNA is TGTGCCAGCAGCCGCGGACAGGTTTGGACTGAAGCTTTCTTT. The V call is TRBV5-6, the J call TRBJ1-1, with 7 bases matching TRBD1. CDR3 length equals 14 residues. Germline lookup yields CDR1 SGHDT and CDR2 YYEEEE. V gave up 4 bases and J gave up 5 bases; unmatched junction bases: 8.